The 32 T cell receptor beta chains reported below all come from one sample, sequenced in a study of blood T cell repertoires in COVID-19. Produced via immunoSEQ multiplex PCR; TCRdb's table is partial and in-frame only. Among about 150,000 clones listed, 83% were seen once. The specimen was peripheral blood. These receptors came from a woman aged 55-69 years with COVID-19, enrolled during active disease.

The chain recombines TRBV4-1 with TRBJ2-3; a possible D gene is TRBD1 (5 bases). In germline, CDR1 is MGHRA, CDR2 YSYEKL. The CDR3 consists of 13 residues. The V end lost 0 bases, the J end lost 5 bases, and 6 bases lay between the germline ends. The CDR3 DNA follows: TGCGCCAGCAGCCAAGATCAGGGAGATACGCAGTATTTT. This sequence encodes CASSQDQGDTQYF.

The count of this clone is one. The DNA for the CDR3 is TGTGCCAGCAGCTCGGGACAGGGATTCGACCAGCCCCAGCATTTT. Translation: CASSSGQGFDQPQHF. J is TRBJ1-5 and V is TRBV5-4, with 9 bases lining up with TRBD1. Germline values: CDR1 SGHNT, CDR2 YYREEE (reference sequence). CDR3 length: 15 amino acids. V gave up 3 bases and J gave up 7 bases; unmatched junction bases: 8.

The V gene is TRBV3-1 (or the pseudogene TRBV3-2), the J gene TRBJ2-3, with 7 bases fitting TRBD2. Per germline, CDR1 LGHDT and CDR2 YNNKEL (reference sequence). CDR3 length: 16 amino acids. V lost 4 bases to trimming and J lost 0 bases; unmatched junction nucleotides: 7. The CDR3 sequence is CASSPRGLTSTDTQYF. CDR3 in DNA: TGTGCCAGCAGCCCGAGGGGACTAACCAGCACAGATACGCAGTATTTT.

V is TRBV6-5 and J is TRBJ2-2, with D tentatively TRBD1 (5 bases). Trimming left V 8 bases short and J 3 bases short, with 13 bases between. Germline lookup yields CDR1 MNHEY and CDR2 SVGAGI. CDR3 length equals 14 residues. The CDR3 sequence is CASGKDRDTGELFF. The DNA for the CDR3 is TGTGCCAGCGGGAAAGACAGAGACACCGGGGAGCTGTTTTTT.

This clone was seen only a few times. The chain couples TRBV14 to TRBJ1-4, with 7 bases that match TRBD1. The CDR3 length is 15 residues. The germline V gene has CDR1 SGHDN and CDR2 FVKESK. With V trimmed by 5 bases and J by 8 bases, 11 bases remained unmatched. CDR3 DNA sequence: TGTGCCAGCAGCTCCTTGACAGGGATCAGAGAAAAACTGTTTTTT. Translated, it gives CASSSLTGIREKLFF.

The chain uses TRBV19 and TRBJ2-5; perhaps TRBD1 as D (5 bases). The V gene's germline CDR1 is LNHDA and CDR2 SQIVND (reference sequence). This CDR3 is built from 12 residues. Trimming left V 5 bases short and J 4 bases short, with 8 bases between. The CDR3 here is CASSQGGETQYF. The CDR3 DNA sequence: TGTGCCAGTAGTCAGGGCGGAGAGACCCAGTACTTC.

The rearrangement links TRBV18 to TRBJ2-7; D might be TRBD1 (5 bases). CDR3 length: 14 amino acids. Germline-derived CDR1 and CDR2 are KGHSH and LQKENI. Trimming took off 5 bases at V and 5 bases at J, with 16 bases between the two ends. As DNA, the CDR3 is TGTGCCAGCTCAGGAACAAGGGCAGGGAACGAGCAGTACTTC. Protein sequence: CASSGTRAGNEQYF. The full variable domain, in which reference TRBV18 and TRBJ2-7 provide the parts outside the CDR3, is NAGVMQNPRHLVRRRGQEARLRCSPMKGHSHVYWYRQLPEEGLKFMVYLQKENIIDESGMPKERFSAEFPKEGPSILRIQQVVRGDSAAYFCASSGTRAGNEQYFGPGTRLTVT.

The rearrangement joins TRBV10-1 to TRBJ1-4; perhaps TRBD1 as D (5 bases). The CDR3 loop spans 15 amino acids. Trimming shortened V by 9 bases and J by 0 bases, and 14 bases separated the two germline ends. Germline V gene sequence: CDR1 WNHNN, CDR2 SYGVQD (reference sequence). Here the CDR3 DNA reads TGCGCCAGGGTGGGGGGGGGATCAACTAATGAAAAACTGTTTTTT. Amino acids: CARVGGGSTNEKLFF.

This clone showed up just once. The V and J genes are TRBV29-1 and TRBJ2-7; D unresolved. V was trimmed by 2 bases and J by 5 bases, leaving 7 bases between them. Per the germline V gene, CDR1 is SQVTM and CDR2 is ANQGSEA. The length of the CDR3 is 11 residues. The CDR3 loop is CSVEPRNEQYV. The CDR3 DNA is TGCAGCGTTGAACCGAGGAACGAGCAGTACGTC.

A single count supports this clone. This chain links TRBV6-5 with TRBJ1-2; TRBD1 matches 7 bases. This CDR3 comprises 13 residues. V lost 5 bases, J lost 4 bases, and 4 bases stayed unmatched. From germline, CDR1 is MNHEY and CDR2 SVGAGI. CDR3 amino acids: CASSPRDSYGYTF. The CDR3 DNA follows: TGTGCCAGCAGTCCCAGGGACAGCTATGGCTACACCTTC.

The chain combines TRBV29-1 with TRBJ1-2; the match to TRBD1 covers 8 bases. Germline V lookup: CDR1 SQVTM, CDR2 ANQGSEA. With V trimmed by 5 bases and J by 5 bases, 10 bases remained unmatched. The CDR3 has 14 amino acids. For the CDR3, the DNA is TGCAGCGTTTTATCCGCAGGGGGCGAATATGGCTACACCTTC. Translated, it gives CSVLSAGGEYGYTF.

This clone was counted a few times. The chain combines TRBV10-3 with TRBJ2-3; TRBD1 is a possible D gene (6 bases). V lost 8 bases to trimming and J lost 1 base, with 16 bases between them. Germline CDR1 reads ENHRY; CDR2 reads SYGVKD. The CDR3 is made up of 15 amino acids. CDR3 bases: TGTGCCATCGGAGGTGGGCCAGGGGGCACAGATACGCAGTATTTT. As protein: CAIGGGPGGTDTQYF.

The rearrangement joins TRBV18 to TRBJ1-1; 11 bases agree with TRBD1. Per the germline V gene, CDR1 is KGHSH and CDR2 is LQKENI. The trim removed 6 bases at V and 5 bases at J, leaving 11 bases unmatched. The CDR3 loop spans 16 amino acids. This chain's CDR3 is CASSVTGQGAGTEAFF. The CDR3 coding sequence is TGTGCCAGCTCCGTAACCGGACAGGGGGCCGGGACTGAAGCTTTCTTT.

In DNA form, the CDR3 reads TGTGCCAGCAGGGCGTCCGGGAGCAATCAGCCCCAGCATTTT. It codes for CASRASGSNQPQHF. The gene calls are TRBV25-1 and TRBJ1-5; no reliable D call. Germline V gene lookup returns CDR1 MGHDK and CDR2 SYGVNS. With 6 bases removed from V and 1 base from J, the gap between germline ends came to 10 bases. The length of the CDR3 is 14 residues.

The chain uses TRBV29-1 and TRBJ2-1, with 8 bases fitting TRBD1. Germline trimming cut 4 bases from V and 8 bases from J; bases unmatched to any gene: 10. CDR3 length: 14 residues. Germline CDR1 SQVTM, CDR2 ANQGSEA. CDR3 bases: TGCAGCGTTGCCCTCGTCGGGACAGGCGATGAGCAGTTCTTC. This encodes CSVALVGTGDEQFF.

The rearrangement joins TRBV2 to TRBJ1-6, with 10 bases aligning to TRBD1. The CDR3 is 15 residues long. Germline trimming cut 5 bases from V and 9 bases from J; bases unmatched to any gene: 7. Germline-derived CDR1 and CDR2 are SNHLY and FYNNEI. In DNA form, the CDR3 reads TGTGCCAGCAGTTTAAGCAGGACAGGGGGTTCACCCCTCCACTTT. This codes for CASSLSRTGGSPLHF.

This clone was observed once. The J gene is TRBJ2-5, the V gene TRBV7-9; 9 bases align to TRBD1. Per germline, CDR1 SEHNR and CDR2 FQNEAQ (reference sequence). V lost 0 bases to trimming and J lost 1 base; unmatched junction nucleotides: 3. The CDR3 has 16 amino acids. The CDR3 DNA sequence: TGTGCCAGCAGCTTAGCGTTGGGACAGGGCCAAGAGACCCAGTACTTC. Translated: CASSLALGQGQETQYF. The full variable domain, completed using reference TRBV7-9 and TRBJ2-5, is DTGVSQNPRHKITKRGQNVTFRCDPISEHNRLYWYRQTLGQGPEFLTYFQNEAQLEKSRLLSDRFSAERPKGSFSTLEIQRTEQGDSAMYLCASSLALGQGQETQYFGPGTRLLVL.

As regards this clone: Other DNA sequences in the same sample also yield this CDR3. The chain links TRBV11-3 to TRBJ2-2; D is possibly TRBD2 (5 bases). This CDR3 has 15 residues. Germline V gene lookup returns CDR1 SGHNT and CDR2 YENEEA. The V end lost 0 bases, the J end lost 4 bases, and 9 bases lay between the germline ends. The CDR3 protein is CASSLDRGSTGELFF. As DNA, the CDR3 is TGTGCCAGCAGCTTAGATCGGGGAAGCACCGGGGAGCTGTTTTTT.

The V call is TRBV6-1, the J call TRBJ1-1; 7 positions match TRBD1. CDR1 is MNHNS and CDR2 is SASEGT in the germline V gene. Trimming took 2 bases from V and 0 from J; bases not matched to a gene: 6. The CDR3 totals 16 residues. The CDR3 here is CASSERTGVMNTEAFF. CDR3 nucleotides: TGTGCCAGCAGTGAACGGACAGGAGTCATGAACACTGAAGCTTTCTTT.

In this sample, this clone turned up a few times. For the CDR3, the DNA is TGTGCCAGCAGCTTAGGCAGGGCAGGGAGGCGAAATTCACCCCTCCACTTT. It specifies CASSLGRAGRRNSPLHF. The chain recombines TRBV7-8 with TRBJ1-6, with D maybe TRBD1 (5 bases). This CDR3 spans 17 amino acids. V lost 1 base to trimming and J lost 7 bases, with 17 bases between them. CDR1 and CDR2 (germline): SGHVS, FQNEAQ.

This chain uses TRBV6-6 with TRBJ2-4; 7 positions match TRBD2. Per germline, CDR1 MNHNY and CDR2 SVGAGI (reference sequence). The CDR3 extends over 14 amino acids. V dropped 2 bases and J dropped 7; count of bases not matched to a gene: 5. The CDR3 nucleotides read TGTGCCAGCAGTTACGGGCAGGGAGGGAACATTCAGTACTTC. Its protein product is CASSYGQGGNIQYF.

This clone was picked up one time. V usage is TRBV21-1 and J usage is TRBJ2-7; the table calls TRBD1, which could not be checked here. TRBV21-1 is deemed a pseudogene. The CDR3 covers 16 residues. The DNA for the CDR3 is TGTGCCAGCAAAAAAACCCGGGACAGGGGACCCTACGAGCAGTACGTC. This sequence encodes CASKKTRDRGPYEQYV.

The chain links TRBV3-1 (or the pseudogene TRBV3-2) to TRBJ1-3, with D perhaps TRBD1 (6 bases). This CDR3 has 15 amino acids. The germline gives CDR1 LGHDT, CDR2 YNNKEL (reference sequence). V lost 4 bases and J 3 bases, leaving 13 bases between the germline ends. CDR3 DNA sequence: TGTGCCAGCAGCCTACGTCGCAGGGGTGGAAACACCATATATTTT. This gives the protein CASSLRRRGGNTIYF.

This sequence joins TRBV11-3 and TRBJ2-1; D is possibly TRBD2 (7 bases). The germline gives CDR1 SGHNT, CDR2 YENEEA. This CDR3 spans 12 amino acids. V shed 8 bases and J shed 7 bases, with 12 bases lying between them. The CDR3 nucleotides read TGTGCCAGCTCGGGGGGCGGGAATGAGCAGTTCTTC. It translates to CASSGGGNEQFF.

This chain's CDR3 is CAISKGGTSGSGEQFF. The CDR3 DNA follows: TGTGCCATCAGCAAGGGAGGGACTAGCGGGAGCGGTGAGCAGTTCTTC. The rearrangement uses TRBV10-3 and TRBJ2-1; TRBD2 matches at 14 bases. The CDR3 loop spans 16 amino acids. Trimming took 6 bases from V and 9 from J; bases not matched to a gene: 10. Per the germline V gene, CDR1 is ENHRY and CDR2 is SYGVKD.

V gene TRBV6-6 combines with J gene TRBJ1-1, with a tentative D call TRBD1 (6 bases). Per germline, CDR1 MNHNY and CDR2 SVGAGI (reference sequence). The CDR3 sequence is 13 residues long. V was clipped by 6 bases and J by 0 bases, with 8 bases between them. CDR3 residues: CASRQGLNTEAFF. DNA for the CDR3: TGTGCCAGCAGACAGGGTTTGAACACTGAAGCTTTCTTT.

The CDR3 nucleotides read TGTGCCAGCTCTACAGAGTTGTCTAATGAAAAACTGTTTTTT. It encodes CASSTELSNEKLFF. V gene TRBV18 combines with J gene TRBJ1-4, with D hard to call. The CDR3 length is 14 residues. In germline, CDR1 is KGHSH, CDR2 LQKENI. Trimming cost V 6 bases and J 3 bases, with 11 bases left between them.

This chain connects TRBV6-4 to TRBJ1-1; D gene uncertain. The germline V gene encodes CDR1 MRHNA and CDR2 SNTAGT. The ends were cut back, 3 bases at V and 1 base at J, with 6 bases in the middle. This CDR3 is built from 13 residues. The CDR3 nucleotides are TGTGCCAGCAGTGATTTCCGGAACACTGAAGCTTTCTTT. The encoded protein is CASSDFRNTEAFF.

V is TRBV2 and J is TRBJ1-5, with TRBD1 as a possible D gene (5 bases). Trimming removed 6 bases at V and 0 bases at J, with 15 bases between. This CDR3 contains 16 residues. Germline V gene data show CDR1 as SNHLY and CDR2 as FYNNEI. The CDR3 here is CASRGVEGSSNQPQHF. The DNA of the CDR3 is TGTGCCAGCAGAGGGGTAGAAGGTTCTAGCAATCAGCCCCAGCATTTT.

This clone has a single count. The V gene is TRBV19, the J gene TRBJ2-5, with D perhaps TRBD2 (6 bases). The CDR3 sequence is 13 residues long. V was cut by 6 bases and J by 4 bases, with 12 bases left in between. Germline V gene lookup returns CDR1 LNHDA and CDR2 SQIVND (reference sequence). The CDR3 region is CASSGRGGETQYF. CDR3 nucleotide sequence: TGTGCCAGTAGCGGGAGAGGAGGAGAGACCCAGTACTTC.

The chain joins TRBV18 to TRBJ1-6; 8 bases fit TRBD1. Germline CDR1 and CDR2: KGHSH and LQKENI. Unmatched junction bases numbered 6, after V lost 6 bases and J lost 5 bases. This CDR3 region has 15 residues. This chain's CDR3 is CASSAVQGDNSPLHF. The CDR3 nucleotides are TGTGCCAGCTCCGCCGTACAGGGGGATAATTCACCCCTCCACTTT.

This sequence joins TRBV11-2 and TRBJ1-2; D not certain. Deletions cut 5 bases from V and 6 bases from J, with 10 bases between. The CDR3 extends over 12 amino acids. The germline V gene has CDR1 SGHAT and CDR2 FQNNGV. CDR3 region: CASSLYYDGYTF. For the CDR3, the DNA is TGTGCCAGCAGCCTGTACTATGATGGCTACACCTTC.